The next 14 T cell receptor beta chains were all read from a single sample in a study of spatial heterogeneity in lung cancer. The antigens of these receptors remain unknown. MiXCR, run by TCRdb on the 5' RACE reads, gives a single entry per CDR3 protein. The table records some 3,200 distinct CDR3 sequences, about 5.8% of them present only once. Overall study results and limits: It was found that expanded intratumoral alpha and beta TCR counts tracked tumor mutation counts.

The time point here: sample taken at primary tumor resection. The sample here was lung tumor tissue, taken at surgery. All receptors come from a male donor with early-stage non-small cell lung cancer.

On this clonotype: A much larger clone sits a single nucleotide away, making a read error possible. The V gene is TRBV6-1, the J gene TRBJ2-3; 8 positions match TRBD1. The CDR3 length is 14 residues. V lost 4 bases, J lost 14 bases, and 14 bases stayed unmatched. CDR1 and CDR2 (germline): MNHNS, SASEGT. CDR3 bases: TGTGCCAGCAGTGCAAAAATGGACAGGGCCTTTTCGTATTTT. Protein: CASSAKMDRAFSYF.

This clonotype has a count of ten or more. V is TRBV7-2 and J is TRBJ1-2; D ambiguous. Germline assignment: CDR1 SGHTA and CDR2 FQGNSA. V gave up 8 bases and J gave up 4 bases, with 14 bases separating them. CDR3 length: 13 residues. CDR3 sequence: CASGWGGIYGYTF. In DNA, the CDR3 is TGTGCCAGCGGCTGGGGAGGGATCTATGGCTACACCTTC.

Ten or more counts support this clonotype. The V call is TRBV6-6, the J call TRBJ2-3; TRBD2 matches 7 bases. Trimming took 4 bases from V and 4 from J; bases not matched to a gene: 5. The CDR3 runs 14 residues. Looked up from germline, CDR1 is MNHNY and CDR2 is SVGAGI (reference sequence). The CDR3 region is CASSWGGWADTQYF. The CDR3, as DNA: TGTGCCAGCAGTTGGGGGGGGTGGGCAGATACGCAGTATTTT.

In its sample, this clonotype is medium-sized (0.01 to 0.1%). The chain employs TRBV11-2 and TRBJ1-5, with D possibly being TRBD1 (5 bases). V dropped 5 bases and J dropped 7 bases, with 15 bases sitting between them. Germline V gene lookup returns CDR1 SGHAT and CDR2 FQNNGV. This CDR3 has 14 residues. CDR3 in amino acids: CASSPGRGRQPQHF. CDR3 coding DNA: TGTGCCAGCAGCCCCGGTCGGGGGAGGCAGCCCCAGCATTTT.

Regarding this clonotype: A much larger clone lies a single base off, so this may be a read error. J is TRBJ2-3 and V is TRBV9, with 8 bases lining up with TRBD2. Germline V gives CDR1 SGDLS, CDR2 YYNGEE. The CDR3 runs to 13 residues. CDR3 in DNA: TGTACCAGCAGCGTAGCGGGAACAGATACGCAGTATTTT. This gives the protein CTSSVAGTDTQYF.

At least ten counts were recorded for this clonotype. This chain uses TRBV20-1 with TRBJ2-1; 9 bases agree with TRBD1. V gave up 0 bases and J gave up 2 bases; unmatched junction bases: 8. Germline-derived CDR1 and CDR2 are DFQATT and SNEGSKA (reference sequence). CDR3 size: 17 residues. In nucleotides, the CDR3 is TGCAGTGCTAGAGATTGGTCGGGACAGGGACCCTACAATGAGCAGTTCTTC. This gives the protein CSARDWSGQGPYNEQFF.

Ten or more counts support this clonotype. This chain joins TRBV18 and TRBJ1-6; D remains ambiguous. The V end was cut by 3 bases, the J end by 13 bases, with 19 bases between. The CDR3 has 15 amino acids. Germline V CDR1 and CDR2: KGHSH, LQKENI. CDR3 loop: CASSPLDYSIGPLHF. CDR3 sequence (DNA): TGTGCCAGCTCACCCCTGGACTACAGCATCGGTCCCCTCCACTTT. Full variable domain (remainder filled in from reference TRBV18 and TRBJ1-6): NAGVMQNPRHLVRRRGQEARLRCSPMKGHSHVYWYRQLPEEGLKFMVYLQKENIIDESGMPKERFSAEFPKEGPSILRIQQVVRGDSAAYFCASSPLDYSIGPLHFGNGTRLTVT.

Concerning this clonotype: A much larger clone lies a single base off, so this may be a read error. Here the CDR3 reads CVSSGPVNTGELFF. Here the CDR3 DNA reads TGTGTCAGCAGTGGACCCGTGAACACCGGGGAGCTGTTTTTT. V is TRBV28 and J is TRBJ2-2; unclear D gene. This CDR3 is 14 amino acids long. Germline V CDR1 and CDR2: MDHEN, SYDVKM.

This clonotype is judged medium-sized. The CDR3 here is CASSPSGPVQYF. The DNA of the CDR3 is TGTGCCAGCTCACCAAGCGGCCCCGTGCAGTACTTC. The chain uses TRBV18 and TRBJ2-7; possible D gene TRBD2, 5 bases. CDR3 length: 12 amino acids. Germline V lookup: CDR1 KGHSH, CDR2 LQKENI. Trimming removed 2 bases from V and 9 bases from J, with 11 bases in between. The full variable domain, rest sourced from reference TRBV18 and TRBJ2-7, is NAGVMQNPRHLVRRRGQEARLRCSPMKGHSHVYWYRQLPEEGLKFMVYLQKENIIDESGMPKERFSAEFPKEGPSILRIQQVVRGDSAAYFCASSPSGPVQYFGPGTRLTVT.

This clonotype is judged medium-sized. This chain joins TRBV18 and TRBJ2-3; 8 bases line up with TRBD2. V shed 3 bases and J 5 bases; nucleotides not matched to a gene: 10. Germline-derived CDR1 and CDR2 are KGHSH and LQKENI. The CDR3 spans 16 residues. The CDR3 DNA sequence: TGTGCCAGCTCACCCCGACGGGGGGGCGCGATAGATACGCAGTATTTT. Protein sequence: CASSPRRGGAIDTQYF. Based on the CDR3 plus reference TRBV18 and TRBJ2-3, the full variable domain is NAGVMQNPRHLVRRRGQEARLRCSPMKGHSHVYWYRQLPEEGLKFMVYLQKENIIDESGMPKERFSAEFPKEGPSILRIQQVVRGDSAAYFCASSPRRGGAIDTQYFGPGTRLTVL.

This clonotype was picked up a small number of times. The genes are TRBV5-1 and TRBJ2-3; 12 positions match TRBD2. CDR3 size: 16 residues. With 3 bases clipped from V and 4 bases from J, the junction kept 6 bases outside the gene matches. Looked up from germline, CDR1 is SGHRS and CDR2 is YFSETQ. DNA for the CDR3: TGCGCCAGCAGCTGGACTAGCGGGGCTTCTGCAGATACGCAGTATTTT. This translates into CASSWTSGASADTQYF.

This clonotype is termed medium-sized (0.01 to 0.1%). This chain uses TRBV4-1 with TRBJ2-5; no reliable D call. This CDR3 is 12 amino acids long. V was trimmed by 5 bases and J by 5 bases, leaving 9 bases between them. Germline V gives CDR1 MGHRA, CDR2 YSYEKL. CDR3 region: CASSSIEETQYF. Here the CDR3 DNA reads TGCGCCAGCAGCTCCATTGAGGAGACCCAGTACTTC.

The chain combines TRBV5-1 with TRBJ2-5; D tentatively fits TRBD1 or TRBD2 (5 bases each). Germline CDR1 is SGHRS and CDR2 is YFSETQ. V lost 4 bases to trimming and J lost 5 bases, with 18 bases between them. This CDR3 region has 15 residues. The CDR3 loop is CASSASGTRRETQYF. DNA of the CDR3: TGCGCCAGCAGCGCGTCCGGGACCCGGAGGGAGACCCAGTACTTC.

This clonotype was observed many times. This chain links TRBV10-1 with TRBJ1-1; TRBD1 is a possible D gene (5 bases). With 7 bases removed from V and 4 bases from J, the gap between germline ends came to 10 bases. Germline values: CDR1 WNHNN, CDR2 SYGVQD (reference sequence). This CDR3 has 12 residues. The CDR3 spells CASTGKGTEAFF. DNA of the CDR3: TGCGCCAGCACAGGGAAGGGCACTGAAGCTTTCTTT.